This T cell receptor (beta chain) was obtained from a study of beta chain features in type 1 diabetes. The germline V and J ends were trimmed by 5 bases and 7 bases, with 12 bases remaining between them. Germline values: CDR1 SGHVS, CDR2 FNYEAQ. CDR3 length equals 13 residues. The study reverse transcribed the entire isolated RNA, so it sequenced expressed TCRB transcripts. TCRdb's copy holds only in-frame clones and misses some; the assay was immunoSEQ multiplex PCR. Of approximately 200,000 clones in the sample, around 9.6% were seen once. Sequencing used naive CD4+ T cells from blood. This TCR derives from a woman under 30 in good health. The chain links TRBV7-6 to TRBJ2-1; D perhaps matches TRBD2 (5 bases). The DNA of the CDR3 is TGTGCCAGCAGCACCCGTTCGGGGAATGAGCAGTTCTTC. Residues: CASSTRSGNEQFF.